The 29 T cell receptor beta chains presented below share a single source sample, sequenced in a study of coeliac disease. The data were produced by immunoSEQ multiplex PCR, yet TCRdb's version contains in-frame clones alone and is incomplete. The sample records 4,000 to 6,000 clones, more than 55% being singletons. The sequencing sample was made of lymphocytes from the gut lamina propria. The receptor set was obtained from a woman between 40 and 55 years old.

The chain uses TRBV29-1 and TRBJ2-3; D is undetermined. Germline V lookup: CDR1 SQVTM, CDR2 ANQGSEA. V lost 2 bases, J lost 6 bases, and 15 bases lay in between. The length of the CDR3 is 14 residues. This chain's CDR3 is CSVETKIFLDTQYF. The CDR3 coding sequence is TGCAGCGTTGAAACTAAGATTTTCCTGGATACGCAGTATTTT.

The CDR3 bases are TGTGCCAGCAGCGTAACTAGCAACCACGAGCAGTACTTC. The encoded protein is CASSVTSNHEQYF. V usage is TRBV7-2 and J usage is TRBJ2-7; possibly TRBD2 for D (6 bases). V lost 5 bases to trimming and J lost 5 bases, with 13 bases between them. The CDR3 spans 13 residues. Germline loops: CDR1 SGHTA, CDR2 FQGNSA.

The chain links TRBV2 to TRBJ2-5, with 12 bases lining up with TRBD2. The germline gives CDR1 SNHLY, CDR2 FYNNEI. This CDR3 has 18 amino acids. Trimming took 2 bases from V and 0 from J; bases not matched to a gene: 7. The CDR3 sequence is CASSETSGRSGYQETQYF. CDR3 DNA: TGTGCCAGCAGTGAAACTAGCGGGAGGTCAGGGTACCAAGAGACCCAGTACTTC.

The chain recombines TRBV21-1 with TRBJ1-6. TRBV21-1 is given as a pseudogene. This CDR3 is built from 18 residues. The CDR3 DNA follows: TGTGCCAGCAGAAAAAGTATAGCTACACTACATCATAATTCACCCCTCCACTTT. It codes for CASRKSIATLHHNSPLHF.

The V and J genes are TRBV29-1 and TRBJ2-7, with no clear D. The germline V gene has CDR1 SQVTM and CDR2 ANQGSEA. The CDR3 loop spans 11 amino acids. The V and J ends lost 7 bases and 3 bases respectively, with 10 bases between them. This CDR3 reads CSAKRDYEQYF. The DNA for the CDR3 is TGCAGCGCCAAAAGAGACTACGAGCAGTACTTC.

The chain couples TRBV25-1 to TRBJ1-1; 9 nucleotides align to TRBD1. V shed 4 bases and J 4 bases; nucleotides not matched to a gene: 4. Germline V gene sequence: CDR1 MGHDK, CDR2 SYGVNS. The CDR3 is made up of 14 amino acids. This CDR3 reads CASSGMTGGTEAFF. The CDR3, as DNA: TGTGCCAGCAGTGGTATGACAGGGGGCACTGAAGCTTTCTTT.

V usage is TRBV27 and J usage is TRBJ2-7; TRBD2 is a possible D gene (6 bases). The V end was cut by 0 bases, the J end by 5 bases, with 8 bases between. The germline CDR1 and CDR2 sequences are MNHEY and SMNVEV (reference sequence). The CDR3 is 13 residues long. The CDR3: CASSLSWGDEQYF. The DNA of the CDR3 is TGTGCCAGCAGTTTATCGTGGGGGGACGAGCAGTACTTC.

The V and J genes are TRBV6-6 and TRBJ1-5, with 7 bases that match TRBD1. Germline V gene lookup returns CDR1 MNHNY and CDR2 SVGAGI (reference sequence). Trimming removed 4 bases from V and 4 bases from J; junction bases left unmatched: 1. The CDR3 runs 13 residues. Written as DNA, the CDR3 is TGTGCCAGCAGTTCGACAGGGAATCAGCCCCAGCATTTT. It translates to CASSSTGNQPQHF.

The chain has TRBV21-1 and TRBJ1-2. TRBV21-1 is noted as a pseudogene. The CDR3 length is 14 residues. The CDR3 nucleotides are TGTGCCAGCAGCAAAGAACCGGGGGGCTATGGCTACACCTTC. Translating gives CASSKEPGGYGYTF.

This clone occurred once. V gene TRBV5-1 combines with J gene TRBJ2-5; 8 bases map to TRBD2. The J call is uncertain, as TRBJ2-7 better fits the DNA end. Germline V gene data show CDR1 as SGHRS and CDR2 as YFSETQ. This CDR3 region has 15 residues. CDR3: CASSRGGTDTYEQYF. CDR3 bases: TGCGCCAGCAGCCGGGGGGGGACCGACACCTACGAGCAGTACTTC.

V and J are TRBV9 and TRBJ2-3, with D uncertain. Germline loops: CDR1 SGDLS, CDR2 YYNGEE. The V gene lost 3 bases and the J gene lost 0 bases, with 11 bases spanning the gap. The CDR3 is 15 amino acids. Here the CDR3 DNA reads TGTGCCAGCAGCGACCGTAGCTCAAGCACAGATACGCAGTATTTT. Residues: CASSDRSSSTDTQYF.

The CDR3 loop is CASSSSSLKTSGSSYEQYF. In DNA, the CDR3 is TGCGCCAGCAGCTCCTCTTCCCTAAAGACTAGCGGGAGCAGCTACGAGCAGTACTTC. The V and J genes are TRBV5-1 and TRBJ2-7, with 12 bases identical to TRBD2. J lost 3 bases, V lost 3 bases, and 16 bases had no gene match. The CDR3 totals 19 residues. Germline-derived CDR1 and CDR2 are SGHRS and YFSETQ. The variable domain in full, completed from reference TRBV5-1 and TRBJ2-7, reads KAGVTQTPRYLIKTRGQQVTLSCSPISGHRSVSWYQQTPGQGLQFLFEYFSETQRNKGNFPGRFSGRQFSNSRSEMNVSTLELGDSALYLCASSSSSLKTSGSSYEQYFGPGTRLTVT.

V and J are TRBV6-1 and TRBJ2-7; a weak D match, TRBD1 (6 bases). V lost 6 bases to trimming and J lost 9 bases, with 21 bases between them. The germline V gene encodes CDR1 MNHNS and CDR2 SASEGT. There are 14 residues in the CDR3. DNA of the CDR3: TGTGCCAGCAGGCCCATTGGGGACACGATCGGGCAGTACTTC. Translating it yields CASRPIGDTIGQYF.

The rearrangement links TRBV10-3 to TRBJ2-2, with D unclear. V dropped 4 bases and J dropped 1 base, with 7 bases sitting between them. CDR1 is ENHRY and CDR2 is SYGVKD in the germline V gene. This CDR3 has 14 amino acids. CDR3 loop: CAISGPGNTGELFF. In nucleotides, the CDR3 is TGTGCCATCAGTGGCCCAGGGAACACCGGGGAGCTGTTTTTT.

CDR3 sequence reads: CASELGSTQYF. The CDR3 bases are TGTGCCAGCGAACTAGGATCTACGCAGTATTTT. The gene calls are TRBV6-1 and TRBJ2-3, with D possibly TRBD2 on 5 matching bases. Germline loops: CDR1 MNHNS, CDR2 SASEGT. V lost 8 bases, J lost 8 bases, and 11 bases lay in between. The CDR3 covers 11 residues.

This clone was seen more than once but under ten times. The gene calls are TRBV4-1 and TRBJ2-7, with D perhaps TRBD1 (6 bases). The V and J ends lost 1 base and 0 bases respectively, with 10 bases between them. Germline V gene sequence: CDR1 MGHRA, CDR2 YSYEKL. This CDR3 spans 15 amino acids. This CDR3 reads CASSQASGASYEQYF. The CDR3 coding sequence is TGCGCCAGCAGCCAAGCCTCAGGGGCCTCCTACGAGCAGTACTTC.

CDR3: CASRSEGYNTEAFF. Here the CDR3 DNA reads TGTGCCAGCAGATCCGAGGGCTACAACACTGAAGCTTTCTTT. The chain couples TRBV6-6 to TRBJ1-1; D gene ambiguous. CDR1 is MNHNY, CDR2 SVGAGI, per germline (reference sequence). The CDR3 has 14 amino acids. Deletions cut 6 bases from V and 2 bases from J, with 13 bases between.

This clone was observed a few times. This chain links TRBV28 with TRBJ1-5, with 11 bases that match TRBD1. V lost 10 bases and J lost 2; bases outside the gene matches: 16. Germline V gene sequence: CDR1 MDHEN, CDR2 SYDVKM. This CDR3 spans 18 amino acids. The CDR3 bases are TGTGCCACCCAAAAGCTCACACCGGGACAGGGGGGCAATCAGCCCCAGCATTTT. This encodes CATQKLTPGQGGNQPQHF.

The chain couples TRBV29-1 to TRBJ2-3; the D gene is possibly TRBD1 (6 bases). This CDR3 is 14 amino acids long. The germline CDR1 and CDR2 sequences are SQVTM and ANQGSEA. V was shortened by 6 bases and J by 0 bases, with 13 bases between the two germline ends. CDR3 in amino acids: CSVAHGGSTDTQYF. In DNA, the CDR3 is TGCAGCGTGGCCCATGGGGGCAGCACAGATACGCAGTATTTT.

This chain joins TRBV9 and TRBJ2-3, with D possibly matching TRBD2 (5 bases). Germline V CDR1 and CDR2: SGDLS, YYNGEE. The CDR3 consists of 16 residues. Deletions cut 3 bases from V and 2 bases from J, with 16 bases between. In DNA, the CDR3 is TGTGCCAGCAGCGGAAAGAGCGGACCAGTCACAGATACGCAGTATTTT. This encodes CASSGKSGPVTDTQYF.

V is TRBV28 and J is TRBJ2-2; a weak D match, TRBD1 (7 bases). With 2 bases removed from V and 5 bases from J, the gap between germline ends came to 21 bases. The length of the CDR3 is 18 residues. Per the germline V gene, CDR1 is MDHEN and CDR2 is SYDVKM. The CDR3 nucleotides read TGTGCCAGCAGTTTACGACGGGACAGTGGAGGAGGGACCGGGGAGCTGTTTTTT. Translation: CASSLRRDSGGGTGELFF.

This clone has a handful of counts. The V gene is TRBV5-1, the J gene TRBJ1-2, with D possibly matching TRBD1 (6 bases). Between the trimmed V and J ends, which lost 4 bases and 5 bases, there was a span of 15 bases. CDR1 and CDR2 from the germline V gene are SGHRS and YFSETQ. The CDR3 is 14 amino acids. For the CDR3, the DNA is TGCGCCAGCAGCATTAACGGACAGTTATATGGCTACACCTTC. This codes for CASSINGQLYGYTF.

The chain combines TRBV2 with TRBJ2-7, with 8 bases aligning to TRBD1. CDR1 SNHLY and CDR2 FYNNEI come from the germline V gene. V gave up 4 bases and J gave up 4 bases; unmatched junction bases: 6. The CDR3 sequence is 14 residues long. The CDR3 loop is CASSGQTGVYEQYF. Here the CDR3 DNA reads TGTGCCAGCAGTGGTCAGACAGGGGTGTACGAGCAGTACTTC.

The rearrangement uses TRBV27 and TRBJ2-7, with 10 bases identical to TRBD1. The trim removed 3 bases at V and 6 bases at J, leaving 5 bases unmatched. This CDR3 has 14 residues. CDR1 MNHEY and CDR2 SMNVEV come from the germline V gene (reference sequence). In DNA, the CDR3 is TGTGCCAGCAGTTTCGGACAGGGGGGCGGCGAGCAGTACTTC. Its translation is CASSFGQGGGEQYF.

This CDR3 is CASHTGGAANIQYF. As DNA, the CDR3 is TGTGCCAGTCACACAGGGGGAGCGGCAAACATTCAGTACTTC. The chain combines TRBV28 with TRBJ2-4, with 8 nucleotides matching TRBD1. Trimming removed 9 bases from V and 6 bases from J; junction bases left unmatched: 10. Germline lookup yields CDR1 MDHEN and CDR2 SYDVKM. The CDR3 consists of 14 residues.

The chain combines TRBV11-2 with TRBJ2-1; 15 bases agree with TRBD2. Per the germline V gene, CDR1 is SGHAT and CDR2 is FQNNGV. V trimming: 5 bases; J trimming: 0 bases; junction bases outside the gene matches: 8. The CDR3 is made up of 19 amino acids. This CDR3 is CASSPKGLAGGYSYNEQFF. In DNA form, the CDR3 reads TGTGCCAGCAGCCCAAAGGGACTAGCGGGAGGATACTCCTACAATGAGCAGTTCTTC.

This rearrangement joins TRBV28 to TRBJ2-6; the D is unclear. Germline V gene lookup returns CDR1 MDHEN and CDR2 SYDVKM. The CDR3 has 12 residues. The germline V and J ends were trimmed by 10 bases and 2 bases, with 6 bases remaining between them. The CDR3 coding sequence is TGTGCCACTCGTCCTGGGGCCAACGTCCTGACTTTC. Amino acids: CATRPGANVLTF.

The gene calls are TRBV29-1 and TRBJ1-1, with D uncertain. In germline, CDR1 is SQVTM, CDR2 ANQGSEA. The CDR3 totals 12 residues. V was trimmed by 4 bases and J by 1 base, leaving 7 bases between them. CDR3: CSVATGNTEAFF. The CDR3 DNA is TGCAGCGTTGCGACGGGGAACACTGAAGCTTTCTTT.

The chain is built from TRBV13 and TRBJ2-7; 7 nucleotides line up with TRBD1. The CDR3 spans 16 residues. Germline V gives CDR1 PRHDT, CDR2 FYEKMQ (reference sequence). Unmatched junction bases numbered 6, after V lost 1 base and J lost 0 bases. CDR3 residues: CASSLVSDRASYEQYF. CDR3 coding DNA: TGTGCCAGCAGCTTAGTTTCTGACAGGGCCTCCTACGAGCAGTACTTC.